These 30 T cell receptor beta chains were all obtained from the same sample, sequenced in a study of blood T cell repertoires in COVID-19. Profiled with immunoSEQ multiplex PCR; TCRdb holds only in-frame clones, not every one. The profile shows around 100,000 clones, approximately 84% of them singletons. Sample: peripheral blood. Receptor source: a human donor in a cohort sampled during active COVID-19.

This chain links TRBV30 with TRBJ1-2; perhaps TRBD1 as D (6 bases). The V end was cut by 2 bases, the J end by 2 bases, with 9 bases between. The CDR3 loop spans 13 amino acids. Germline loops: CDR1 GTSNPN, CDR2 SVGIG (reference sequence). The CDR3 coding sequence is TGTGCCTGGAGTCCCGACAGGAACTATGGCTACACCTTC. Translated, it gives CAWSPDRNYGYTF.

This clone was observed at least ten times. This chain uses TRBV25-1 with TRBJ1-2; tentative D call: TRBD1 (6 bases). The V gene lost 4 bases and the J gene lost 8 bases, with 11 bases spanning the gap. This CDR3 has 12 amino acids. Germline V gives CDR1 MGHDK, CDR2 SYGVNS. The CDR3 protein is CASSAQGIGYTF. The CDR3 DNA reads TGTGCCAGCAGTGCACAGGGTATCGGCTACACCTTC.

The chain links TRBV11-2 to TRBJ1-4; D is unresolved. The ends were cut back, 2 bases at V and 8 bases at J, with 21 bases in the middle. This CDR3 has 17 amino acids. The germline CDR1 and CDR2 sequences are SGHAT and FQNNGV. The CDR3 here is CASSLKYTDRRMEKLFF. CDR3 DNA sequence: TGTGCCAGCAGCTTAAAATACACCGACCGGCGGATGGAAAAACTGTTTTTT.

The rearrangement links TRBV7-8 to TRBJ2-3; D call uncertain. V was clipped by 5 bases and J by 0 bases, with 12 bases between them. Germline loops: CDR1 SGHVS, CDR2 FQNEAQ. This CDR3 has 15 residues. CDR3 bases: TGTGCCAGCAGCGAGCATGAGCGTAGCACAGATACGCAGTATTTT. Its protein is CASSEHERSTDTQYF.

The chain couples TRBV18 to TRBJ2-5; 9 positions agree with TRBD1. This CDR3 is 14 amino acids long. After removal of 6 bases from V and 5 bases from J, the junction contained 7 bases not matched to a gene. The germline V gene has CDR1 KGHSH and CDR2 LQKENI. CDR3 residues: CASSRGQGGETQYF. The CDR3 bases are TGTGCCAGCTCTAGGGGACAGGGTGGCGAGACCCAGTACTTC.

V gene TRBV4-1 combines with J gene TRBJ2-3; D is ambiguous. The germline CDR1 and CDR2 sequences are MGHRA and YSYEKL. The CDR3 covers 14 residues. Between the trimmed V and J ends, which lost 0 bases and 4 bases, there was a span of 8 bases. The CDR3 region is CASSQDPAPDTQYF. Written as DNA, the CDR3 is TGCGCCAGCAGCCAAGATCCAGCGCCAGATACGCAGTATTTT.

Here the CDR3 reads CASSPGSGAGETQYF. The CDR3 nucleotides read TGTGCCAGCAGCCCCGGGTCGGGTGCCGGGGAGACCCAGTACTTC. The chain recombines TRBV7-9 with TRBJ2-5; unclear D gene. CDR3 length equals 15 residues. The germline CDR1 and CDR2 sequences are SEHNR and FQNEAQ (reference sequence). V gave up 5 bases and J gave up 5 bases, with 18 bases separating them.

The rearrangement links TRBV9 to TRBJ1-2; 7 bases are shared with TRBD1. There are 15 residues in the CDR3. From germline, CDR1 is SGDLS and CDR2 YYNGEE. V was clipped by 0 bases and J by 4 bases; unmatched bases: 6. CDR3 sequence reads: CASSVDGGTVYGYTF. CDR3 nucleotides: TGTGCCAGCAGCGTAGATGGTGGGACAGTCTATGGCTACACCTTC.

The rearrangement links TRBV10-3 to TRBJ1-1; tentative D call: TRBD1 (6 bases). CDR3 size: 13 residues. CDR1 ENHRY and CDR2 SYGVKD come from the germline V gene. The ends were cut back, 5 bases at V and 2 bases at J, with 9 bases in the middle. Written as DNA, the CDR3 is TGTGCCATCAGTTGGACAGACAACACTGAAGCTTTCTTT. It encodes CAISWTDNTEAFF.

The genes are TRBV25-1 and TRBJ2-3; 8 nucleotides match TRBD2. Trimming took 1 base from V and 1 from J; bases not matched to a gene: 4. The germline gives CDR1 MGHDK, CDR2 SYGVNS. The CDR3 has 16 residues. CDR3 in amino acids: CASSEWGRGGTDTQYF. CDR3 DNA sequence: TGTGCCAGCAGTGAATGGGGGCGGGGGGGCACAGATACGCAGTATTTT.

This rearrangement joins TRBV7-9 to TRBJ1-2, with D unclear. There are 14 residues in the CDR3. Germline CDR1 is SEHNR and CDR2 is FQNEAQ (reference sequence). V dropped 5 bases and J dropped 5 bases, with 15 bases sitting between them. This chain's CDR3 is CASSPMGRPYGYTF. The DNA for the CDR3 is TGTGCCAGCAGCCCCATGGGGAGGCCATATGGCTACACCTTC.

The chain uses TRBV3-1 (or the pseudogene TRBV3-2) and TRBJ2-1, with 9 bases aligning to TRBD2. Germline CDR1 LGHDT, CDR2 YNNKEL (reference sequence). This CDR3 region has 16 residues. V trimming: 3 bases; J trimming: 6 bases; junction bases outside the gene matches: 9. The CDR3 bases are TGTGCCAGCAGCCAGTCTTTCCTAGCGGGGTTCAATGAGCAGTTCTTC. Translation: CASSQSFLAGFNEQFF.

The table lists this clone with a count of one. V gene TRBV29-1 combines with J gene TRBJ2-1; the match to TRBD2 covers 7 bases. This CDR3 region has 14 residues. Germline V gene data show CDR1 as SQVTM and CDR2 as ANQGSEA. Trimming at V came to 6 bases and at J to 14 bases, leaving 19 bases not matched to a gene. The CDR3 DNA is TGCAGCGTCAGTGGGGGGGAACTGGAGGACCTCGAGTTCTTC. This sequence encodes CSVSGGELEDLEFF.

The chain couples TRBV18 to TRBJ2-6; 9 nucleotides agree with TRBD1. This CDR3 has 19 residues. Per the germline V gene, CDR1 is KGHSH and CDR2 is LQKENI. Germline trimming cut 5 bases from V and 1 base from J; bases unmatched to any gene: 12. The CDR3 is CASSSYPGQGDSGANVLTF. The CDR3 nucleotides read TGTGCCAGCTCATCGTACCCGGGACAGGGAGATTCTGGGGCCAACGTCCTGACTTTC.

The gene calls are TRBV2 and TRBJ1-2, with D possibly being TRBD1 (5 bases). Germline V gene sequence: CDR1 SNHLY, CDR2 FYNNEI. This CDR3 is 15 amino acids long. V shed 5 bases and J shed 2 bases, with 15 bases lying between them. In DNA form, the CDR3 reads TGTGCCAGCAGTCTGGGCAGGGAAGAGAACTATGGCTACACCTTC. Translation: CASSLGREENYGYTF.

The V call is TRBV6-5, the J call TRBJ1-1; perhaps TRBD1 as D (6 bases). V was cut by 0 bases and J by 5 bases, with 16 bases left in between. This CDR3 contains 16 residues. The germline V gene has CDR1 MNHEY and CDR2 SVGAGI. The CDR3 reads CASSYSGAGAGTEAFF. The CDR3 DNA sequence: TGTGCCAGCAGTTACTCAGGCGCAGGGGCGGGTACTGAAGCTTTCTTT.

The rearrangement joins TRBV7-9 to TRBJ1-1, with D hard to call. Germline loops: CDR1 SEHNR, CDR2 FQNEAQ (reference sequence). V was shortened by 3 bases and J by 7 bases, with 18 bases between the two germline ends. The CDR3 loop spans 15 amino acids. DNA for the CDR3: TGTGCCAGCAGCTTGGGCAGTTCGTCGGGGTTTGAAGCTTTCTTT. This encodes CASSLGSSSGFEAFF.

The CDR3 spells CASRKTGAGEQYF. In DNA form, the CDR3 reads TGTGCCAGCAGGAAGACAGGGGCGGGGGAGCAGTACTTC. The rearrangement links TRBV27 to TRBJ2-7, with 8 bases aligning to TRBD1. Losses at the gene ends were 6 bases for V and 7 bases for J; bases not matched to a gene: 8. Germline V CDR1 and CDR2: MNHEY, SMNVEV (reference sequence). The length of the CDR3 is 13 residues.

This chain links TRBV4-1 with TRBJ2-1, with 12 positions matching TRBD2. The CDR3 runs to 15 residues. V gave up 8 bases and J gave up 6 bases; unmatched junction bases: 8. CDR1 and CDR2 from the germline V gene are MGHRA and YSYEKL. The CDR3 DNA reads as TGCGCCAGCCGTCAAGGACTAGCGGGATCCAATGAGCAGTTCTTC. Translating gives CASRQGLAGSNEQFF.

The chain is built from TRBV19 and TRBJ1-1; D remains unclear. Deletions cut 2 bases from V and 2 bases from J, with 3 bases between. The CDR3 length is 12 residues. CDR1 and CDR2 from the germline V gene are LNHDA and SQIVND (reference sequence). CDR3 nucleotide sequence: TGTGCCAGTAGTATACTCAACACTGAAGCTTTCTTT. Translated: CASSILNTEAFF.

This chain uses TRBV21-1 with TRBJ2-1; TRBD2 is the table's D call and was not checked against the DNA. TRBV21-1 is a known pseudogene. The CDR3 has 22 amino acids. DNA of the CDR3: TGTGCCAGCAGCTCCCGCCCTTTGGCGGGGGAACGCAAAACTAGCTCCTACAATGAGCAGTTCTTC. Protein product: CASSSRPLAGERKTSSYNEQFF.

V and J are TRBV3-1 (or the pseudogene TRBV3-2) and TRBJ1-2, with D possibly TRBD1 on 5 matching bases. The CDR3 runs to 15 residues. Trimming took off 2 bases at V and 0 bases at J, with 10 bases between the two ends. Germline V gene sequence: CDR1 LGHDT, CDR2 YNNKEL (reference sequence). CDR3 loop: CASSQPGKPNYGYTF. CDR3 nucleotide sequence: TGTGCCAGCAGCCAACCAGGGAAGCCTAACTATGGCTACACCTTC.

This clone was seen just once. This sequence joins TRBV7-2 and TRBJ1-4; D gene uncertain. Germline values: CDR1 SGHTA, CDR2 FQGNSA. V gave up 2 bases and J gave up 8 bases, with 12 bases separating them. The CDR3 totals 14 residues. CDR3 protein: CASSLLGEGEKLFF. The CDR3 DNA reads TGTGCCAGCAGCTTACTGGGAGAAGGAGAAAAACTGTTTTTT.

The chain combines TRBV14 with TRBJ2-5; no clear D. Per the germline V gene, CDR1 is SGHDN and CDR2 is FVKESK. This CDR3 comprises 15 residues. Trimming removed 4 bases at V and 4 bases at J, with 16 bases between. CDR3: CASSPTYPMGETQYF. The CDR3 bases are TGTGCCAGCAGCCCGACTTACCCGATGGGAGAGACCCAGTACTTC.

The chain's CDR3 is CASSPNPGTGIGQPQHF. CDR3 nucleotide sequence: TGTGCCAGCTCACCAAACCCGGGGACAGGGATTGGCCAGCCCCAGCATTTT. This chain uses TRBV18 with TRBJ1-5; TRBD1 agrees at 9 bases. The V gene's germline CDR1 is KGHSH and CDR2 LQKENI. The ends lost 2 bases at V and 7 bases at J; junction bases unmatched: 12. The CDR3 consists of 17 residues.

This rearrangement joins TRBV28 to TRBJ2-7, with 8 nucleotides matching TRBD1. Germline V CDR1 and CDR2: MDHEN, SYDVKM. J was trimmed by 6 bases and V by 4 bases; bases with no gene match: 8. The CDR3 totals 14 residues. The CDR3 sequence is CASSSTGAPGEQYF. Here the CDR3 DNA reads TGTGCCAGCAGTTCGACAGGGGCTCCGGGCGAGCAGTACTTC. The complete variable domain, with remaining parts taken from reference TRBV28 and TRBJ2-7, reads DVKVTQSSRYLVKRTGEKVFLECVQDMDHENMFWYRQDPGLGLRLIYFSYDVKMKEKGDIPEGYSVSREKKERFSLILESASTNQTSMYLCASSSTGAPGEQYFGPGTRLTVT.

The V and J genes are TRBV5-1 and TRBJ2-1, with TRBD1 identical over 7 bases. The CDR3 runs 14 residues. The germline gives CDR1 SGHRS, CDR2 YFSETQ. V lost 1 base to trimming and J lost 6 bases; unmatched junction nucleotides: 4. CDR3 nucleotide sequence: TGCGCCAGCAGCTTGCGGGGACAGCTCAATGAGCAGTTCTTC. Its protein product is CASSLRGQLNEQFF.

The rearrangement uses TRBV28 and TRBJ1-1, with 12 bases matching TRBD1. V was pared by 8 bases and J by 0 bases, with 10 bases of the junction left unmatched. CDR3 length: 17 residues. Germline assignment: CDR1 MDHEN and CDR2 SYDVKM. CDR3 coding DNA: TGTGCCAGCCCAGGGGGGACAGGGGGCGGACTGAACACTGAAGCTTTCTTT. It specifies CASPGGTGGGLNTEAFF.

The J gene is TRBJ2-1, the V gene TRBV15; a possible D gene is TRBD2 (5 bases). CDR3 size: 15 residues. V lost 6 bases and J lost 4, with 16 bases in between. Germline lookup yields CDR1 LNHNV and CDR2 YYDKDF (reference sequence). CDR3 sequence reads: CATSGGDISYNEQFF. CDR3 DNA sequence: TGTGCCACCAGTGGAGGCGATATAAGTTACAATGAGCAGTTCTTC.

The chain combines TRBV6-2 or TRBV6-3 with TRBJ1-1; TRBD1 agrees at 7 bases. V shed 5 bases and J 3 bases; nucleotides not matched to a gene: 9. The CDR3 is 15 amino acids. CDR1 and CDR2 (germline): MNHEY, SVGEGT. The CDR3 protein is CASSDGTALDTEAFF. DNA for the CDR3: TGTGCCAGCAGTGACGGGACAGCCCTTGACACTGAAGCTTTCTTT.